The rows below give T cell receptor beta chains drawn from one sample of a study of blood T cell repertoires in COVID-19. Method: immunoSEQ multiplex PCR; TCRdb's copy keeps in-frame clones and lacks some. The sample consists of 100,000 to 150,000 clones, approximately 81% of them appearing once. The sequencing input was peripheral blood. All receptors come from an elderly man with COVID-19, enrolled during active disease. The CDR3 runs from the conserved cysteine through the conserved F or W. A D gene is named only where the DNA matches it firmly. Clone size is stated in some rows and not others, as once, few, many or a class when expanded.

J,size,V,D,CDR3,DNA
TRBJ2-7,.,TRBV5-8,TRBD2,CASSRRTSNHYEQYF,TGTGCCAGCAGCCGAAGGACTAGCAACCACTACGAGCAGTACTTC
TRBJ2-1,.,TRBV18,TRBD2,CASFPASRASGGGEQFF,TGTGCCAGCTTCCCGGCCTCAAGGGCTAGCGGGGGTGGTGAGCAGTTCTTC
TRBJ2-7,.,TRBV11-2,TRBD1,CASSKGQNSYEQYF,TGTGCCAGCAGCAAGGGACAGAACTCCTACGAGCAGTACTTC
TRBJ1-1,.,TRBV7-6,.,CASSLNPGGNTEAFF,TGTGCCAGCAGCCTTAATCCGGGGGGGAACACTGAAGCTTTCTTT
TRBJ2-7,.,TRBV27,TRBD2,CASSLSGMGYEQYF,TGTGCCAGCAGTTTGAGCGGGATGGGGTACGAGCAGTACTTC
TRBJ2-1,.,TRBV28,.,CASSFGGNSYNEQFF,TGTGCCAGCAGTTTCGGCGGCAATTCCTACAATGAGCAGTTCTTC
TRBJ2-1,.,TRBV5-1,TRBD2,CASSSSTSGRAYYEQFF,TGCGCCAGCAGCTCCTCGACTAGCGGGAGGGCCTACTATGAGCAGTTCTTC
TRBJ2-5,.,TRBV6-2/TRBV6-3,.,CASSYTPIMETQYF,TGTGCCAGCAGTTATACCCCTATCATGGAGACCCAGTACTTC
TRBJ2-3,.,TRBV27,TRBD2,CASSFDLGGDTQYF,TGTGCCAGCAGTTTCGACTTGGGAGGGGATACGCAGTATTTT
TRBJ2-5,.,TRBV11-2,TRBD2,CASSLFLSGTYQETQYF,TGTGCCAGCAGCTTATTCCTGAGCGGGACGTACCAAGAGACCCAGTACTTC
TRBJ1-2,.,TRBV5-1,TRBD1,CASSAGQGNGYTF,TGCGCCAGCAGCGCCGGACAGGGCAACGGCTACACCTTC
TRBJ1-5,.,TRBV6-5,TRBD1,CASSRDRDGNQPQHF,TGTGCCAGCAGTCGAGACAGGGACGGCAATCAGCCCCAGCATTTT
TRBJ2-7,.,TRBV6-5,TRBD1,CASSRDREKNEQYF,TGTGCCAGCAGTCGGGACAGGGAAAAGAACGAGCAGTACTTC
TRBJ2-2,.,TRBV28,.,CASSIVVTTGELFF,TGTGCCAGCAGTATAGTGGTAACGACCGGGGAGCTGTTTTTT
TRBJ2-7,.,TRBV14,TRBD1,CASSQWTGQYEQYF,TGTGCCAGCAGCCAATGGACAGGGCAATACGAGCAGTACTTC
TRBJ1-2,few,TRBV7-9,.,CASTTSGTDHGYTF,TGTGCCAGCACCACCAGCGGGACGGATCATGGCTACACCTTC
TRBJ2-7,.,TRBV18,TRBD1,CASSPAGGTYEQYF,TGTGCCAGCTCACCGGCAGGGGGTACCTACGAGCAGTACTTC
TRBJ2-1,.,TRBV7-8,TRBD2,CASRLLAGGRNEQFF,TGTGCCAGCAGACTTCTAGCGGGAGGGAGGAATGAGCAGTTCTTC
TRBJ2-3,.,TRBV2,.,CASSLLARGTDTQYF,TGTGCCAGCAGCCTACTAGCTCGGGGCACAGATACGCAGTATTTT
TRBJ2-1,.,TRBV6-1,.,CASSDLSGSSSYNEQFF,TGTGCCAGCAGTGATTTGAGCGGGTCGAGCTCCTACAATGAGCAGTTCTTC
TRBJ2-7,.,TRBV5-1,TRBD2,CASSNGLAEIYEQYF,TGCGCCAGCAGCAACGGACTAGCGGAGATCTACGAGCAGTACTTC
TRBJ2-5,.,TRBV6-5,TRBD1,CASSRQGRAETQYF,TGTGCCAGCAGTCGACAGGGGCGGGCGGAGACCCAGTACTTC
TRBJ2-7,.,TRBV7-2,TRBD2,CASSLVREGEQYF,TGTGCCAGCAGCTTAGTCAGGGAGGGCGAGCAGTACTTC
TRBJ2-3,.,TRBV6-4,TRBD2,CASSLGGEADTQYF,TGTGCCAGCAGCCTCGGGGGGGAAGCGGATACGCAGTATTTT
TRBJ1-6,.,TRBV7-7,TRBD1,CASSPAAGTGYSPLHF,TGTGCTAGCAGCCCAGCTGCCGGGACAGGATATTCACCCCTCCACTTT
TRBJ1-1,.,TRBV4-2,.,CASSQVIQGATEAFF,TGTGCCAGCAGCCAAGTGATACAGGGCGCCACTGAAGCTTTCTTT
TRBJ2-1,.,TRBV24-1,.,CATSDLIGGSYNEQFF,TGTGCCACCAGTGATTTGATCGGCGGGTCCTACAATGAGCAGTTCTTC
TRBJ2-2,.,TRBV19,.,CASTNSPAGELFF,TGTGCCAGTACCAACTCGCCCGCCGGGGAGCTGTTTTTT
TRBJ2-3,.,TRBV9,TRBD2,CASSAGTSGTDTQYF,TGTGCCAGCAGCGCAGGGACTAGCGGCACAGATACGCAGTATTTT
TRBJ1-2,few,TRBV9,.,CASSAGHNYGYTF,TGTGCCAGCAGCGCAGGACACAACTATGGCTACACCTTC
TRBJ2-1,.,TRBV5-8,TRBD1,CASSLKFVDRGHNEQFF,TGTGCCAGCAGCTTGAAGTTCGTGGACAGGGGCCACAATGAGCAGTTCTTC
TRBJ2-1,few,TRBV5-1,TRBD2,CASSLVLAGVSYNEQFF,TGCGCCAGCAGCTTGGTACTAGCGGGGGTCTCCTACAATGAGCAGTTCTTC
TRBJ2-5,once,TRBV28,TRBD1,CASSPTGQIQETQYF,TGTGCCAGCAGCCCTACGGGACAGATTCAAGAGACCCAGTACTTC
TRBJ1-4,once,TRBV27,TRBD1,CASSLGTYRGSEKLFF,TGTGCCAGCAGTTTAGGGACCTACAGGGGGAGTGAAAAACTGTTTTTT
TRBJ1-5,.,TRBV7-2,TRBD1,CASSPTGTGPYNQPQHF,TGTGCCAGCAGCCCGACCGGGACAGGGCCTTACAATCAGCCCCAGCATTTT
TRBJ2-7,.,TRBV5-4,.,CASSLNGGDYEQYF,TGTGCCAGCAGCTTAAACGGAGGGGACTACGAGCAGTACTTC
TRBJ2-5,.,TRBV6-5,.,CASVREQETQYF,TGTGCCAGCGTGAGGGAACAAGAGACCCAGTACTTC
TRBJ2-7,.,TRBV5-1,TRBD2,CASSSVSGLAGAYEQYF,TGCGCCAGCAGCTCCGTTTCGGGCCTAGCGGGAGCCTACGAGCAGTACTTC
TRBJ2-2,few,TRBV11-2,.,CASSLGVARGNTGELFF,TGTGCCAGCAGCTTAGGTGTCGCCCGGGGTAACACCGGGGAGCTGTTTTTT
TRBJ2-2,.,TRBV29-1,.,CSVNHANTGELFF,TGCAGCGTTAATCATGCGAACACCGGGGAGCTGTTTTTT
TRBJ2-7,.,TRBV28,.,CASSLLGGGYEQYF,TGTGCCAGCAGTTTATTGGGGGGAGGCTACGAGCAGTACTTC
TRBJ2-2,.,TRBV5-3,.,CARSLRTRDRPSYSGTGELFF,TGTGCCAGAAGCTTGAGGACAAGGGATCGGCCAAGTTACTCTGGGACCGGGGAGCTGTTTTTT
TRBJ2-7,.,TRBV5-5,TRBD2,CASSLGGASGHYEQYF,TGTGCCAGCAGCTTGGGGGGGGCTAGCGGGCACTACGAGCAGTACTTC
TRBJ2-5,.,TRBV5-1,.,CASSSGRDQETQYF,TGCGCCAGCAGCTCGGGCAGGGACCAAGAGACCCAGTACTTC
TRBJ2-2,many,TRBV11-3,.,CASSSLKGESRELFF,TGTGCCAGCAGCTCCCTAAAGGGAGAGAGCAGGGAGCTGTTTTTT
TRBJ2-7,.,TRBV5-4,TRBD2,CASSLVPGRGTYEQYF,TGTGCCAGCAGCTTGGTTCCCGGGAGGGGGACCTACGAGCAGTACTTC
TRBJ1-1,.,TRBV2,.,CASSRTDEKAFF,TGTGCCAGCAGTCGGACAGATGAAAAAGCTTTCTTT
TRBJ2-7,.,TRBV24-1,.,CATSANQYEQYF,TGTGCCACCAGTGCGAACCAGTACGAGCAGTACTTC
TRBJ2-1,.,TRBV25-1,TRBD1,CASSLTGTVYNEQFF,TGTGCCAGCAGCTTGACCGGGACAGTCTACAATGAGCAGTTCTTC
TRBJ2-7,.,TRBV2,TRBD2,CASSAGTRLWEQYF,TGTGCCAGCAGTGCCGGGACTAGGCTTTGGGAGCAGTACTTC
TRBJ2-3,.,TRBV5-4,TRBD2,CASSYGLAGWEDTQYF,TGTGCCAGCAGCTATGGACTAGCGGGATGGGAAGATACGCAGTATTTT
TRBJ2-7,.,TRBV3-1/TRBV3-2,.,CASSQVSRRYEQYF,TGTGCCAGCAGCCAAGTATCTAGGAGGTACGAGCAGTACTTC
TRBJ2-3,.,TRBV6-5,TRBD1,CASSTGGKNTQYF,TGTGCCAGCAGTACAGGGGGCAAAAATACGCAGTATTTT
TRBJ2-7,few,TRBV27,.,CASSLSRGAGDEQYF,TGTGCCAGCAGTTTATCCCGAGGGGCAGGGGACGAGCAGTACTTC
TRBJ2-2,.,TRBV11-3,TRBD1,CASSLDMAQGAAGELFF,TGTGCCAGCAGCTTAGATATGGCGCAGGGGGCAGCCGGGGAGCTGTTTTTT
TRBJ2-1,.,TRBV5-6,.,CASSPRSTGYNEQFF,TGTGCCAGCAGCCCGAGGTCGACTGGCTACAATGAGCAGTTCTTC
TRBJ1-5,.,TRBV19,.,CASSISSYSNQPQHF,TGTGCCAGTAGTATAAGCTCCTATAGCAATCAGCCCCAGCATTTT